What follows are 22 T cell receptor beta chains derived from one specimen sequenced in a study of CD8 T cells in Susac syndrome. Reverse transcription of roughly 0.45 to 1 ug RNA was performed with random hexamers. In TCRdb, the immunoSEQ multiplex PCR reads were re-called with MiXCR into one record per CDR3 protein. The sample lists 50,000 to 55,000 distinct CDR3 sequences; 95% were seen once. The sequenced sample consisted of CD8+ T cells from PBMCs. Receptor source: a human donor with Susac syndrome.

This CDR3 is CASSLARVPAETQYF. For the CDR3, the DNA is TGTGCCAGCAGCTTAGCTAGGGTACCAGCCGAGACCCAGTACTTC. The chain recombines TRBV7-9 with TRBJ2-5; D remains unclear. The CDR3 loop spans 15 amino acids. CDR1 and CDR2 from the germline V gene are SEHNR and FQNEAQ (reference sequence). The V and J ends lost 0 bases and 5 bases respectively, with 13 bases between them.

This rearrangement joins TRBV29-1 to TRBJ2-5; TRBD1 matches 7 bases. Germline CDR1 SQVTM, CDR2 ANQGSEA. CDR3 length: 12 residues. J gave up 5 bases and V 3 bases, and 3 bases lay outside the gene matches. The DNA for the CDR3 is TGCAGCGTTGATCCCAGGGGGGAGACCCAGTACTTC. Translated: CSVDPRGETQYF.

This chain uses TRBV30 with TRBJ1-1; no firm D call. Germline values: CDR1 GTSNPN, CDR2 SVGIG (reference sequence). V was clipped by 4 bases and J by 5 bases, with 5 bases between them. This CDR3 is built from 10 residues. CDR3 sequence: CAWMGTEAFF. Written as DNA, the CDR3 is TGTGCCTGGATGGGGACTGAAGCTTTCTTT.

The chain employs TRBV3-1 and TRBJ2-3; unclear D gene. This CDR3 region has 14 residues. V was shortened by 1 base and J by 0 bases, with 5 bases between the two germline ends. The V gene's germline CDR1 is LGHDT and CDR2 YNNKEL (reference sequence). The CDR3 coding sequence is TGTGCCAGCAGCCAAGGTGACAGCACAGATACGCAGTATTTT. Translation: CASSQGDSTDTQYF.

The V gene is TRBV4-2, the J gene TRBJ2-3, with TRBD2 matching 9 bases. The CDR3 spans 15 residues. The ends lost 2 bases at V and 5 bases at J; junction bases unmatched: 5. Germline-derived CDR1 and CDR2 are LGHNA and YNFKEQ. This chain's CDR3 is CASSQRAGGVDTQYF. In DNA, the CDR3 is TGTGCCAGCAGCCAACGTGCGGGGGGGGTAGATACGCAGTATTTT.

The chain carries TRBV30 and TRBJ1-2, with a weak D call TRBD1 (6 bases). The ends were cut back, 2 bases at V and 2 bases at J, with 12 bases in the middle. Germline loops: CDR1 GTSNPN, CDR2 SVGIG (reference sequence). This CDR3 has 14 amino acids. The CDR3 protein is CAWSMQGNNYGYTF. CDR3 DNA sequence: TGTGCCTGGAGTATGCAGGGGAACAACTATGGCTACACCTTC.

The J gene is TRBJ1-1, the V gene TRBV30, with 9 bases matching TRBD1. Trimming removed 2 bases from V and 5 bases from J; junction bases left unmatched: 3. CDR3 size: 13 residues. CDR1 is GTSNPN and CDR2 is SVGIG in the germline V gene (reference sequence). The CDR3 coding sequence is TGTGCCTGGAGTTTAGGGACAGGGACTGAAGCTTTCTTT. Translating gives CAWSLGTGTEAFF.

The chain links TRBV30 to TRBJ2-7; 11 bases are a match to TRBD1. Germline CDR1 and CDR2: GTSNPN and SVGIG (reference sequence). With V trimmed by 2 bases and J by 4 bases, 4 bases remained unmatched. This CDR3 spans 14 amino acids. The CDR3, as DNA: TGTGCCTGGAGTCCTGGACAGGGGGCTTACGAGCAGTACTTC. This sequence encodes CAWSPGQGAYEQYF.

The chain is built from TRBV4-2 and TRBJ1-4, with TRBD1 identical over 10 bases. Germline trimming cut 4 bases from V and 8 bases from J; bases unmatched to any gene: 7. The CDR3 totals 15 residues. The germline V gene has CDR1 LGHNA and CDR2 YNFKEQ. CDR3 in DNA: TGTGCCAGCAGCCGGTCCCGGGGACAGGGGGAAAAACTGTTTTTT. Protein product: CASSRSRGQGEKLFF.

The chain links TRBV19 to TRBJ1-1, with no clear D. The CDR3 spans 14 residues. V was trimmed by 1 base and J by 0 bases, leaving 6 bases between them. Germline loops: CDR1 LNHDA, CDR2 SQIVND (reference sequence). The CDR3 coding sequence is TGTGCCAGTAGTATAGGCAGTTTGAACACTGAAGCTTTCTTT. Protein: CASSIGSLNTEAFF.

This chain uses TRBV7-8 with TRBJ2-1, with TRBD1 matching over 7 bases. Germline CDR1 and CDR2: SGHVS and FQNEAQ. Trimming removed 1 base from V and 2 bases from J; junction bases left unmatched: 17. The CDR3 consists of 20 residues. CDR3 DNA: TGTGCCAGCAGCTTAGGGTACTGGGACAGCGGCGAAATTCCCTACAATGAGCAGTTCTTC. Protein product: CASSLGYWDSGEIPYNEQFF.

J is TRBJ2-3 and V is TRBV7-9, with a weak D call TRBD2 (6 bases). The CDR3 has 15 amino acids. V was shortened by 7 bases and J by 6 bases, with 20 bases between the two germline ends. The germline V gene encodes CDR1 SEHNR and CDR2 FQNEAQ (reference sequence). The CDR3 sequence is CASTKPGLTPDTQYF. CDR3 DNA: TGTGCCAGCACCAAACCGGGACTCACCCCGGATACGCAGTATTTT.

The V gene is TRBV5-1, the J gene TRBJ2-3; D is unclear. This CDR3 comprises 17 residues. V was cut by 0 bases and J by 0 bases, with 14 bases left in between. Germline V gene lookup returns CDR1 SGHRS and CDR2 YFSETQ. Written as DNA, the CDR3 is TGCGCCAGCAGCTTGGCCCTCGTCCGTACTAGCACAGATACGCAGTATTTT. Protein product: CASSLALVRTSTDTQYF.

This chain links TRBV7-9 with TRBJ2-2; 7 positions match TRBD2. Trimming took 5 bases from V and 6 from J; bases not matched to a gene: 9. The CDR3 has 15 residues. Germline CDR1 and CDR2: SEHNR and FQNEAQ (reference sequence). CDR3 residues: CASSPPTTSSGELFF. The CDR3 nucleotides are TGTGCCAGCAGCCCACCTACGACTAGCTCCGGGGAGCTGTTTTTT.

The genes are TRBV20-1 and TRBJ2-2; D is possibly TRBD1 (6 bases). V lost 1 base and J lost 5, with 17 bases in between. Germline CDR1 and CDR2: DFQATT and SNEGSKA (reference sequence). The CDR3 is made up of 16 amino acids. CDR3 residues: CSARAPTGPFTGELFF. CDR3 bases: TGCAGTGCTAGAGCCCCAACAGGGCCTTTTACCGGGGAGCTGTTTTTT.

This chain connects TRBV29-1 to TRBJ2-3; the match to TRBD1 covers 10 bases. Germline assignment: CDR1 SQVTM and CDR2 ANQGSEA. Unmatched junction bases numbered 3, after V lost 5 bases and J lost 1 base. This CDR3 region has 14 residues. DNA of the CDR3: TGCAGCGTTCGAGGGACAGGGGGCACAGATACGCAGTATTTT. This translates into CSVRGTGGTDTQYF.

This clonotype was observed once. The V and J genes are TRBV11-2 and TRBJ2-5, with 12 bases matching TRBD2. V lost 1 base to trimming and J lost 4 bases; unmatched junction nucleotides: 4. CDR1 is SGHAT, CDR2 FQNNGV, per germline. This CDR3 is 16 amino acids long. The CDR3 spells CASSLGLAGVVETQYF. CDR3 in DNA: TGTGCCAGCAGCTTAGGACTAGCGGGGGTGGTAGAGACCCAGTACTTC.

The chain couples TRBV20-1 to TRBJ2-1; tentative D call: TRBD2 (6 bases). The CDR3 has 15 residues. V shed 3 bases and J shed 2 bases, with 14 bases lying between them. CDR1 and CDR2 from the germline V gene are DFQATT and SNEGSKA (reference sequence). This chain's CDR3 is CSASHLTGAYNEQFF. For the CDR3, the DNA is TGCAGTGCTAGTCATCTGACGGGGGCCTACAATGAGCAGTTCTTC.

V usage is TRBV16 and J usage is TRBJ1-1, with a tentative D call TRBD1 (5 bases). V was cut by 4 bases and J by 3 bases, with 18 bases left in between. The CDR3 loop spans 16 amino acids. Germline V CDR1 and CDR2: KGHSY, FQNENV. CDR3 in DNA: TGTGCCAGCAGCCGTCCTTGGGACTTCCCCTACACTGAAGCTTTCTTT. This translates into CASSRPWDFPYTEAFF.

CDR3 amino acids: CSARSAGVGGRQNSPLHF. CDR3 coding DNA: TGCAGTGCTAGATCGGCGGGCGTGGGGGGCCGACAGAATTCACCCCTCCACTTT. The V and J genes are TRBV20-1 and TRBJ1-6, with TRBD1 as a possible D gene (6 bases). Germline assignment: CDR1 DFQATT and CDR2 SNEGSKA (reference sequence). The CDR3 loop spans 18 amino acids. V was pared by 2 bases and J by 7 bases, with 24 bases between.

This chain uses TRBV10-3 with TRBJ2-7, with D possibly called TRBD1 or TRBD2 (5 bases each). The length of the CDR3 is 13 residues. Germline V gives CDR1 ENHRY, CDR2 SYGVKD. V was trimmed by 7 bases and J by 3 bases, leaving 13 bases between them. CDR3 residues: CAITAGSYYEQYF. In nucleotides, the CDR3 is TGTGCCATCACTGCAGGGAGCTACTACGAGCAGTACTTC.

For the CDR3, the DNA is TGCAGTGCTAAGGAGCGCTACGAGCAGTACTTC. It specifies CSAKERYEQYF. The V and J genes are TRBV20-1 and TRBJ2-7; D not certain. The V and J ends lost 4 bases and 3 bases respectively, with 7 bases between them. CDR3 size: 11 residues. Per the germline V gene, CDR1 is DFQATT and CDR2 is SNEGSKA (reference sequence).